These T cell receptor beta chains were read from a single sample in a study of blood T cell repertoires in COVID-19. TCRdb keeps only in-frame clones here, not all; method: immunoSEQ multiplex PCR. The repertoire holds some 200,000 clones, with roughly 85% as singletons. Sequenced: peripheral blood. These receptor sequences come from a woman between 65 and 79 years old with COVID-19, enrolled during active disease. The CDR3 runs from the conserved cysteine through the conserved F or W.

TRBV7-9	CASSLGQGIETQYF
TRBV21-1	CASSKEWGLAANEQFF
TRBV5-4	CASSLDRRNTGELFF
TRBV6-2/TRBV6-3	CASSLTGAGNTIYF
TRBV2	CASDPGGDTEAFF
TRBV12-5	CASGLVLTDDMNTEAFF
TRBV9	CASNPRGRGPPGELFF
TRBV7-2	CASSLGGGNSGNTIYF
TRBV7-2	CASSWATKGETQYF
TRBV9	CASSVSIPDRTGNYGYTF
TRBV11-2	CASSLAGQGVRQYF
TRBV5-6	CASSLRAGALAGANVLTF
TRBV18	CASEQGNSNSPLHF
TRBV11-2	CASSLFGSGTDTQYF
TRBV6-2/TRBV6-3	CASSYPETQYF
TRBV18	CASSATTGGSYNEQFF
TRBV6-2/TRBV6-3	CASSNSGTENIQYF